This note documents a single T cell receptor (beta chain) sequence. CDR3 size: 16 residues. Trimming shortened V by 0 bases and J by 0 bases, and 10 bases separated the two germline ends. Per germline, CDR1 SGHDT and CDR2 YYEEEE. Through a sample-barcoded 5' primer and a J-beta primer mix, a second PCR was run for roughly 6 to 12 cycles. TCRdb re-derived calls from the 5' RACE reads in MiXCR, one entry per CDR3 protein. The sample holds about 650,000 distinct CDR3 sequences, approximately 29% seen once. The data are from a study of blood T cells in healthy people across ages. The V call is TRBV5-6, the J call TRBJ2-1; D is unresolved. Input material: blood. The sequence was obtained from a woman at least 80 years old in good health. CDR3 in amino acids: CASSLGAGLSYNEQFF. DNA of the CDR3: TGTGCCAGCAGCTTGGGGGCAGGTCTCTCCTACAATGAGCAGTTCTTC.